Below, 11 T cell receptor beta chains from the same sample are listed, as sequenced in a study of cytomegalovirus exposure and HLA in healthy donors. Primers: 60 Vbeta forward and 13 Jbeta reverse. The table came from immunoSEQ multiplex PCR; TCRdb's copy has only in-frame clones and leaves some out. The data hold roughly 130,000 clones, with around 80% observed a single time. The specimen was PBMCs. These receptors were obtained from a human donor in good health.

The rearrangement links TRBV7-8 to TRBJ2-7; TRBD1 matches at 9 bases. CDR3 length: 15 residues. CDR1 and CDR2 (germline): SGHVS, FQNEAQ. Trimming at V came to 5 bases and at J to 4 bases, leaving 9 bases not matched to a gene. This chain's CDR3 is CASSTPGQGRYEQYF. The CDR3 DNA reads as TGTGCCAGCAGCACACCGGGACAGGGTCGGTACGAGCAGTACTTC.

The chain has TRBV5-1 and TRBJ2-1, with D hard to call. The germline V and J ends were trimmed by 1 base and 6 bases, with 14 bases remaining between them. Looked up from germline, CDR1 is SGHRS and CDR2 is YFSETQ. This CDR3 spans 15 amino acids. CDR3: CASSLTALLGNEQFF. The CDR3 DNA reads as TGCGCCAGCAGCTTGACAGCCCTTCTCGGCAATGAGCAGTTCTTC.

This chain uses TRBV7-8 with TRBJ2-7; the match to TRBD2 covers 8 bases. V shed 2 bases and J 7 bases; nucleotides not matched to a gene: 7. Per germline, CDR1 SGHVS and CDR2 FQNEAQ. The CDR3 totals 14 residues. Written as DNA, the CDR3 is TGTGCCAGCAGCTTAACTAGCGGCTTGAGGGAGCAGTACTTC. Its translation: CASSLTSGLREQYF.

The table lists this clone with a few counts. The CDR3 DNA reads as TGTGCCAGCAGCTTTAGGCGCGGGGAAGAAGCTTTCTTT. Translation gives CASSFRRGEEAFF. The genes are TRBV7-3 and TRBJ1-1; D gene uncertain. This CDR3 is built from 13 residues. The V gene's germline CDR1 is SGHTA and CDR2 FQGTGA. With 3 bases removed from V and 8 bases from J, the gap between germline ends came to 13 bases.

The gene calls are TRBV25-1 and TRBJ2-3; D call uncertain. Germline values: CDR1 MGHDK, CDR2 SYGVNS. There are 11 residues in the CDR3. V was clipped by 4 bases and J by 4 bases, with 3 bases between them. The CDR3 bases are TGTGCCAGCAGTGCCGCAGATACGCAGTATTTT. Residues: CASSAADTQYF.

V and J are TRBV5-6 and TRBJ1-1, with D uncertain. Germline lookup yields CDR1 SGHDT and CDR2 YYEEEE. The CDR3 is made up of 15 amino acids. Trimming cost V 0 bases and J 2 bases, with 11 bases left between them. The CDR3: CASSLAFLTNTEAFF. Written as DNA, the CDR3 is TGTGCCAGCAGCTTGGCGTTTTTAACTAACACTGAAGCTTTCTTT.

V and J are TRBV11-2 and TRBJ2-5; no clear D gene. The end of the DNA aligns better with TRBJ2-7, so the J call may be wrong. The CDR3 totals 13 residues. Germline V gene sequence: CDR1 SGHAT, CDR2 FQNNGV. CDR3 residues: CASSLSVDYEQYF. Here the CDR3 DNA reads TGTGCCAGCAGCTTATCAGTAGACTACGAGCAGTACTTC.

The chain is built from TRBV5-1 and TRBJ2-2; a possible D gene is TRBD1 (6 bases). The CDR3 loop spans 14 amino acids. CDR1 and CDR2 (germline): SGHRS, YFSETQ. The ends were cut back, 4 bases at V and 7 bases at J, with 14 bases in the middle. For the CDR3, the DNA is TGCGCCAGCAGCATACCGGGACAACACGGGGAGCTGTTTTTT. As protein: CASSIPGQHGELFF.

The chain is built from TRBV5-1 and TRBJ2-5; maybe TRBD1 (6 bases). This CDR3 is 17 amino acids long. Trimming removed 4 bases at V and 0 bases at J, with 19 bases between. CDR1 and CDR2 from the germline V gene are SGHRS and YFSETQ. The CDR3 protein is CASSIGHNRVDQETQYF. In DNA form, the CDR3 reads TGCGCCAGCAGCATAGGCCACAACAGGGTGGACCAAGAGACCCAGTACTTC.

This chain uses TRBV7-6 with TRBJ2-1; possible D gene TRBD1, 5 bases. V was cut by 2 bases and J by 7 bases, with 6 bases left in between. The CDR3 is 12 residues long. Germline assignment: CDR1 SGHVS and CDR2 FNYEAQ. The CDR3 loop is CASSLPGNEQFF. As DNA, the CDR3 is TGTGCCAGCAGCTTACCAGGGAATGAGCAGTTCTTC.

V usage is TRBV16 and J usage is TRBJ1-4; D is possibly TRBD1 (6 bases). Per the germline V gene, CDR1 is KGHSY and CDR2 is FQNENV. The V gene lost 8 bases and the J gene lost 5 bases, with 9 bases spanning the gap. The CDR3 sequence is 12 residues long. The CDR3 DNA sequence: TGTGCCAGCGAGCAGGGGAATGAAAAACTGTTTTTT. Translation gives CASEQGNEKLFF.